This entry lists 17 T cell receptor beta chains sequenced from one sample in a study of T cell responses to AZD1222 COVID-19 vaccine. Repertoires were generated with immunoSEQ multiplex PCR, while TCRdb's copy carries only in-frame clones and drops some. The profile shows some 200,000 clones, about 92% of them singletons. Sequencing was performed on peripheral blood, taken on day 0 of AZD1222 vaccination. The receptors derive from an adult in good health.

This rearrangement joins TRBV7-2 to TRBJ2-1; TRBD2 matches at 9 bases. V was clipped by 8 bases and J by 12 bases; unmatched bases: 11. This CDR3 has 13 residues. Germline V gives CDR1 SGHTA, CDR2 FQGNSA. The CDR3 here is CASGVGSGGRQFF. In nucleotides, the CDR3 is TGTGCCAGCGGCGTGGGTAGCGGGGGACGGCAGTTCTTC. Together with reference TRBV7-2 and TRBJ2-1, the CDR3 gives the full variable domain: GAGVSQSPSNKVTEKGKDVELRCDPISGHTALYWYRQSLGQGLEFLIYFQGNSAPDKSGLPSDRFSAERTGGSVSTLTIQRTQQEDSAVYLCASGVGSGGRQFFGPGTRLTVL.

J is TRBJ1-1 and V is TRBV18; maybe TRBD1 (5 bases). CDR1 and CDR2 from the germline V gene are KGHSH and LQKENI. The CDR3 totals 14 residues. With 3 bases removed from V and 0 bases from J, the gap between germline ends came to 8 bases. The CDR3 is CASSPKTVNTEAFF. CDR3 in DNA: TGTGCCAGCTCACCGAAGACAGTGAACACTGAAGCTTTCTTT.

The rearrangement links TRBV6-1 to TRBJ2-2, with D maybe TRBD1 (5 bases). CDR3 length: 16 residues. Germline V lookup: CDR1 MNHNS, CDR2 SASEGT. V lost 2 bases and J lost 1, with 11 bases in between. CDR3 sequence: CASSEQGRGNTGELFF. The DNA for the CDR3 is TGTGCCAGCAGTGAACAGGGTAGAGGGAACACCGGGGAGCTGTTTTTT.

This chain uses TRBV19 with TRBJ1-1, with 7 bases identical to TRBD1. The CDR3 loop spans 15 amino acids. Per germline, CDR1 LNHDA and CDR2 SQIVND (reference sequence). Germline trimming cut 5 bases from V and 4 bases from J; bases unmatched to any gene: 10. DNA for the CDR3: TGTGCCAGTAGTTCAACAATGGGACAGTTCACTGAAGCTTTCTTT. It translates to CASSSTMGQFTEAFF.

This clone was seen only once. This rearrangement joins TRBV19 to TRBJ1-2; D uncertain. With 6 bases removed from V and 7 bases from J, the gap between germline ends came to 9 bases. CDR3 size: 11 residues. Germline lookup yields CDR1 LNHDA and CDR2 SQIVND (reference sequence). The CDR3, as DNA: TGTGCCAGTAGCTTCGGGAGTGGCTACACCTTC. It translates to CASSFGSGYTF.

CDR3 region: CASSLARETEAFF. In nucleotides, the CDR3 is TGTGCCAGCAGTTTAGCGCGGGAGACTGAAGCTTTCTTT. The V gene is TRBV12-3 or TRBV12-4, the J gene TRBJ1-1; D uncertain. The length of the CDR3 is 13 residues. Trimming removed 0 bases from V and 5 bases from J, with 7 bases in between.

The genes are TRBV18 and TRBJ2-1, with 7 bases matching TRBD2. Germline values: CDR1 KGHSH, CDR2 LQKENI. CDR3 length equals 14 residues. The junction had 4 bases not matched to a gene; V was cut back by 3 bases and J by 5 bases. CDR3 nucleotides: TGTGCCAGCTCACCGCGGGAGAACAACAATGAGCAGTTCTTC. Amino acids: CASSPRENNNEQFF. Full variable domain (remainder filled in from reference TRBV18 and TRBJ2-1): NAGVMQNPRHLVRRRGQEARLRCSPMKGHSHVYWYRQLPEEGLKFMVYLQKENIIDESGMPKERFSAEFPKEGPSILRIQQVVRGDSAAYFCASSPRENNNEQFFGPGTRLTVL.

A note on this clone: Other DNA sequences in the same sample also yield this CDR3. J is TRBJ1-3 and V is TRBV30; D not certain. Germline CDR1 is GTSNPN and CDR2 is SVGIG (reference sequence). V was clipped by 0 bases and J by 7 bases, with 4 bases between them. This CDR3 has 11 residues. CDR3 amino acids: CAWSVGNTIYF. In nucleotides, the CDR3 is TGTGCCTGGAGTGTGGGGAACACCATATATTTT.

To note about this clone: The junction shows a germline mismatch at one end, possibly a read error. The CDR3 DNA follows: TGTGCCAGCGGCCCCCAGCCCCACCACTTT. It encodes CASGPQPHHF. V gene TRBV28 combines with J gene TRBJ1-6; no definite D call. Germline V gives CDR1 MDHEN, CDR2 SYDVKM. This CDR3 has 10 residues.

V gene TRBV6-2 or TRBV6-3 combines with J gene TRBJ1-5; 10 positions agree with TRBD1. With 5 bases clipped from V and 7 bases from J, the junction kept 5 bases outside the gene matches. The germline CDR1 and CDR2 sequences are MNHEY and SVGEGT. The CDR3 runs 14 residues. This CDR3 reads CASSTTGGLQPQHF. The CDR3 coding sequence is TGTGCCAGCAGTACGACAGGGGGCTTACAGCCCCAGCATTTT.

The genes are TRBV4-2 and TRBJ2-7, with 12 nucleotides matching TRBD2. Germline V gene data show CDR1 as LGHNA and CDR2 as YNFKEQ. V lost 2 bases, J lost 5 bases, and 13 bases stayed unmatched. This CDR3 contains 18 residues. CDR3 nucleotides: TGTGCCAGCAGCCAACTAGCGGGAGGGCCTTATGCCAGCGACGAGCAGTACTTC. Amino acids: CASSQLAGGPYASDEQYF.

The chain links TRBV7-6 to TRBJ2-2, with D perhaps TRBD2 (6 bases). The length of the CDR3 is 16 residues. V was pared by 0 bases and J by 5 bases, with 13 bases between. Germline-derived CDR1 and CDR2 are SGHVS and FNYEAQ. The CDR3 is CASSLASRELTGELFF. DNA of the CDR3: TGTGCCAGCAGCTTAGCGTCCCGGGAGTTAACCGGGGAGCTGTTTTTT.

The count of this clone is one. Here the CDR3 DNA reads TGTGCCAGCGGGGATTCCCCGGACAGGGGGCCGCCGAGGGAAAAACTGTTTTTT. It translates to CASGDSPDRGPPREKLFF. The chain links TRBV27 to TRBJ1-4, with 11 bases fitting TRBD1. Germline CDR1 MNHEY, CDR2 SMNVEV (reference sequence). Unmatched junction bases numbered 19, after V lost 8 bases and J lost 8 bases. This CDR3 has 18 residues.

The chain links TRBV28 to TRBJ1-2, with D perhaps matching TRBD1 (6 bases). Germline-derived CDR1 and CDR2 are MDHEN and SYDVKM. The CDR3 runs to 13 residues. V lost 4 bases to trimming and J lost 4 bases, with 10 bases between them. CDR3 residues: CASSSLDSYGYTF. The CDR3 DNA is TGTGCCAGCAGTTCCTTGGACAGCTATGGCTACACCTTC.

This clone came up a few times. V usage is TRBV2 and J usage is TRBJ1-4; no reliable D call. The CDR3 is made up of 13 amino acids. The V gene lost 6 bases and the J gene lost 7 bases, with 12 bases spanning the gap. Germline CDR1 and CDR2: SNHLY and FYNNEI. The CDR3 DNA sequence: TGTGCCAGCAGCTTCGAACCCGGTGAAAAACTGTTTTTT. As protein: CASSFEPGEKLFF.

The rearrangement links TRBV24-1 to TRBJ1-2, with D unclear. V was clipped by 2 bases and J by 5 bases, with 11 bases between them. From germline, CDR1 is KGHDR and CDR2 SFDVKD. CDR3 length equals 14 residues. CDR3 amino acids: CATSDSAGIYGYTF. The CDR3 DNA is TGTGCCACCAGTGATTCGGCCGGTATTTATGGCTACACCTTC.

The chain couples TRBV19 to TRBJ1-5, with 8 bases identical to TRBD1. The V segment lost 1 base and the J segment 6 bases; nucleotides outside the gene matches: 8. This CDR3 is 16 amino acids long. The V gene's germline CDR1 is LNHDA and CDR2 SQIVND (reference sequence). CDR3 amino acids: CASSIGTGIVGQPQHF. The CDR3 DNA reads TGTGCCAGTAGTATAGGGACAGGGATCGTGGGTCAGCCCCAGCATTTT. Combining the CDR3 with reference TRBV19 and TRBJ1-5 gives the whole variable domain DGGITQSPKYLFRKEGQNVTLSCEQNLNHDAMYWYRQDPGQGLRLIYYSQIVNDFQKGDIAEGYSVSREKKESFPLTVTSAQKNPTAFYLCASSIGTGIVGQPQHFGDGTRLSIL.